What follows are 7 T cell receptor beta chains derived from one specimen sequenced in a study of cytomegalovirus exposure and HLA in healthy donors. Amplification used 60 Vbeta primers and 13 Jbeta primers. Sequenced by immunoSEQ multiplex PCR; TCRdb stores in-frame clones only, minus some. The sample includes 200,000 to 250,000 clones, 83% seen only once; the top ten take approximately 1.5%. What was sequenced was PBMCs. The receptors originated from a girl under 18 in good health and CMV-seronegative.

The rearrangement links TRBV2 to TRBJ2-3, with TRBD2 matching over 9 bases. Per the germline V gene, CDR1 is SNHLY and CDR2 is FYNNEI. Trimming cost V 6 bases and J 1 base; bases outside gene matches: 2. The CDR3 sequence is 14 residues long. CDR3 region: CASRWTSGTDTQYF. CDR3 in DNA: TGTGCCAGCAGGTGGACTAGCGGCACAGATACGCAGTATTTT. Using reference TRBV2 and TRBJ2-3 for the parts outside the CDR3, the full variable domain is EPEVTQTPSHQVTQMGQEVILRCVPISNHLYFYWYRQILGQKVEFLVSFYNNEISEKSEIFDDQFSVERPDGSNFTLKIRSTKLEDSAMYFCASRWTSGTDTQYFGPGTRLTVL.

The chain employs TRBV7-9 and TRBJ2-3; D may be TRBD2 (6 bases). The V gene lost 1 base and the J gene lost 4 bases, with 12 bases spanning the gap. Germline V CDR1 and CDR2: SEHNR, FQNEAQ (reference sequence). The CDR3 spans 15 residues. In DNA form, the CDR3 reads TGTGCCAGCAGCTTAGTCCAGATAGCGGCAGATACGCAGTATTTT. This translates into CASSLVQIAADTQYF. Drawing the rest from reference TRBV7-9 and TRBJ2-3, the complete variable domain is DTGVSQNPRHKITKRGQNVTFRCDPISEHNRLYWYRQTLGQGPEFLTYFQNEAQLEKSRLLSDRFSAERPKGSFSTLEIQRTEQGDSAMYLCASSLVQIAADTQYFGPGTRLTVL.

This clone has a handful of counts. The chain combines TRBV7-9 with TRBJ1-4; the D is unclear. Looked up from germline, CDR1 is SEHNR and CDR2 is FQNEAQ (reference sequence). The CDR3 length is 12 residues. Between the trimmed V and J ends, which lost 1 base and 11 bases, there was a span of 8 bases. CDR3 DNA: TGTGCCAGCAGCTTAGAAGGGAGGAAACTGTTTTTT. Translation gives CASSLEGRKLFF.

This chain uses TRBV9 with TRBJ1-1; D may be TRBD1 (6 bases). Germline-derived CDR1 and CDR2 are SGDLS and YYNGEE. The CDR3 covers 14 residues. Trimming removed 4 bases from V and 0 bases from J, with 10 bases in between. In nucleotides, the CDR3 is TGTGCCAGCAGCAAGGGGGACCTGAACACTGAAGCTTTCTTT. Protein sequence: CASSKGDLNTEAFF.

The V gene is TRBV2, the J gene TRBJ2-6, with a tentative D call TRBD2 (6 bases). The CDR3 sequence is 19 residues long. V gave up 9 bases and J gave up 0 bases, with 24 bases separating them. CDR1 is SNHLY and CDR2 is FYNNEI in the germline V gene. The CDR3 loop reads CASSRQRTTSTSGANVLTF. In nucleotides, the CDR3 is TGTGCCAGTTCTCGACAGAGGACTACCTCGACCTCTGGGGCCAACGTCCTGACTTTC.

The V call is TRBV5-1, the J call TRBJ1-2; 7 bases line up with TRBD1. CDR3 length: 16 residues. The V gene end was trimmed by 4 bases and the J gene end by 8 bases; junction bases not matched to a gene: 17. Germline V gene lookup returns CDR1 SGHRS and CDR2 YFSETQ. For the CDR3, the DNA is TGCGCCAGCAGCCTCTCCTTCACCGAACAGGGGAGCGGCTACACCTTC. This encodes CASSLSFTEQGSGYTF.

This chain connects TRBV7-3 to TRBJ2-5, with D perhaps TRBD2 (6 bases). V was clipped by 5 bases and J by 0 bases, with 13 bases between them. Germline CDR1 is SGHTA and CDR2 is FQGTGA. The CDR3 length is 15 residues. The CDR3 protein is CASSPRGGYQETQYF. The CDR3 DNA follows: TGTGCCAGCAGCCCCCGGGGAGGTTACCAAGAGACCCAGTACTTC.